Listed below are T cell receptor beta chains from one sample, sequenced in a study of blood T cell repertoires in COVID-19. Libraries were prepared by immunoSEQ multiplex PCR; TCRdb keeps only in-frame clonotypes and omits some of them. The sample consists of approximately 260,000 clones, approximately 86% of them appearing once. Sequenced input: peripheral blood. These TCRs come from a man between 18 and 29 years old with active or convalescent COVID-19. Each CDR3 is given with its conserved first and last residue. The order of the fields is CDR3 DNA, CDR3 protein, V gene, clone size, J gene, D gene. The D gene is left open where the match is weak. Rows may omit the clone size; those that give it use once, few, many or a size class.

CDR3 DNA: TGTGCCACCTCCGGGACTACTCAGGGTGAGCAGTTCTTC
CDR3 protein: CATSGTTQGEQFF
V gene: TRBV19
clone size: NA
J gene: TRBJ2-1
D gene: TRBD2

CDR3 DNA: TGTGCCAGCAGCATTCGTAGCGGGGAAGAGACCCAGTACTTC
CDR3 protein: CASSIRSGEETQYF
V gene: TRBV7-3
clone size: NA
J gene: TRBJ2-5
D gene: TRBD2

CDR3 DNA: TGTGCCAGCAGTCCGATCGGCTCAGAGGGGGCCGGGGAGCTGTTTTTT
CDR3 protein: CASSPIGSEGAGELFF
V gene: TRBV27
clone size: NA
J gene: TRBJ2-2
D gene: NA

CDR3 DNA: TGTGCCAGCAGTTCTGGACTAGCGGGGCGGGAGCAGTTCTTC
CDR3 protein: CASSSGLAGREQFF
V gene: TRBV6-5
clone size: NA
J gene: TRBJ2-1
D gene: TRBD2

CDR3 DNA: TGTGCCACCCGGGGACTAGTAGGACCAAGGAGGTACAATGAGCAGTTCTTC
CDR3 protein: CATRGLVGPRRYNEQFF
V gene: TRBV19
clone size: NA
J gene: TRBJ2-1
D gene: TRBD2

CDR3 DNA: TGTGCCAGCAGTGTTGTGACAACTTTCTTT
CDR3 protein: CASSVVTTFF
V gene: TRBV2
clone size: NA
J gene: TRBJ1-1
D gene: NA

CDR3 DNA: TGTGCCAGCGCCCTTACGACAGGAGTACAGACCCAGTACTTC
CDR3 protein: CASALTTGVQTQYF
V gene: TRBV6-5
clone size: NA
J gene: TRBJ2-5
D gene: NA

CDR3 DNA: TGTGCCACCAGCTCCGGGACAGGGGGCGTCAAAAACATTCAGTACTTC
CDR3 protein: CATSSGTGGVKNIQYF
V gene: TRBV24-1
clone size: NA
J gene: TRBJ2-4
D gene: TRBD1

CDR3 DNA: TGTGCCAGCAGCGGCGGGGGGGACACTGAAGCTTTCTTT
CDR3 protein: CASSGGGDTEAFF
V gene: TRBV9
clone size: NA
J gene: TRBJ1-1
D gene: NA

CDR3 DNA: TGTGCCATCAGTGAGACAGGTTTCAATCAGCCCCAGCATTTT
CDR3 protein: CAISETGFNQPQHF
V gene: TRBV10-3
clone size: once
J gene: TRBJ1-5
D gene: NA

CDR3 DNA: TGTGCCAGTAAGACAGGGAGCACCGGGGAGCTGTTTTTT
CDR3 protein: CASKTGSTGELFF
V gene: TRBV6-5
clone size: NA
J gene: TRBJ2-2
D gene: TRBD1

CDR3 DNA: TGTGCCAGCAGGGGCACGGGGGTCACCTACGAGCAGTACTTC
CDR3 protein: CASRGTGVTYEQYF
V gene: TRBV3-1/TRBV3-2
clone size: few
J gene: TRBJ2-7
D gene: NA

CDR3 DNA: TGCAGCGTTGATCGGACAGGGGGCCGAGAGACCCAGTACTTC
CDR3 protein: CSVDRTGGRETQYF
V gene: TRBV29-1
clone size: NA
J gene: TRBJ2-5
D gene: TRBD1

CDR3 DNA: TGTGCCAGCGCAGGACAGGCCCAAAATTCACCCCTCCACTTT
CDR3 protein: CASAGQAQNSPLHF
V gene: TRBV2
clone size: NA
J gene: TRBJ1-6
D gene: TRBD1

CDR3 DNA: TGCGCCAGAGAAAAAACTACAGGGGGCGTGAACACTGAAGCTTTCTTT
CDR3 protein: CAREKTTGGVNTEAFF
V gene: TRBV5-1
clone size: NA
J gene: TRBJ1-1
D gene: TRBD1

CDR3 DNA: TGCGCCAGCAGCTACGGGAGTAACTCTGGGGCCAACGTCCTGACTTTC
CDR3 protein: CASSYGSNSGANVLTF
V gene: TRBV5-1
clone size: NA
J gene: TRBJ2-6
D gene: NA

CDR3 DNA: TGTGCCAGCAGTTACAGTACTAGCGGGAGTGGGGGGGAGCTGTTTTTT
CDR3 protein: CASSYSTSGSGGELFF
V gene: TRBV6-5
clone size: NA
J gene: TRBJ2-2
D gene: TRBD2

CDR3 DNA: TGTGCCAGCAGTGAGGAGGTTCACGGGGAGCTGTTTTTT
CDR3 protein: CASSEEVHGELFF
V gene: TRBV6-1
clone size: few
J gene: TRBJ2-2
D gene: NA

CDR3 DNA: TGTGCCAGCAGCGTAGACTGGACACCTAACACTGAAGCTTTCTTT
CDR3 protein: CASSVDWTPNTEAFF
V gene: TRBV9
clone size: NA
J gene: TRBJ1-1
D gene: NA

CDR3 DNA: TGTGCCAGTAGTCCCGAGGGACTAGCGGGAGTGGAGACCCAGTACTTC
CDR3 protein: CASSPEGLAGVETQYF
V gene: TRBV19
clone size: NA
J gene: TRBJ2-5
D gene: TRBD2

CDR3 DNA: TGTGCCAGCAGCGGACGGACAGTCTACGAGCAGTACTTC
CDR3 protein: CASSGRTVYEQYF
V gene: TRBV11-1
clone size: once
J gene: TRBJ2-7
D gene: NA

CDR3 DNA: TGTGCCAGTAGTACCCCGGGGTTGAACACTGAAGCTTTCTTT
CDR3 protein: CASSTPGLNTEAFF
V gene: TRBV19
clone size: NA
J gene: TRBJ1-1
D gene: NA

CDR3 DNA: TGCGCCAGCAGTGTTGGCGGTGGCTACGAGCAGTACTTC
CDR3 protein: CASSVGGGYEQYF
V gene: TRBV10-1
clone size: NA
J gene: TRBJ2-7
D gene: NA

CDR3 DNA: TGTGCCAGCAGCTTGTATGGGGCCAACGTCCTGACTTTC
CDR3 protein: CASSLYGANVLTF
V gene: TRBV5-4
clone size: NA
J gene: TRBJ2-6
D gene: NA

CDR3 DNA: TGTGCCAGCAGAGGGCCCCCAAGGGGGCACGAGCAGTACTTC
CDR3 protein: CASRGPPRGHEQYF
V gene: TRBV11-2
clone size: NA
J gene: TRBJ2-7
D gene: TRBD1

CDR3 DNA: TGTGCCAGCAGTGAAATCCTCTCTGGGGCCAACGTCCTGACTTTC
CDR3 protein: CASSEILSGANVLTF
V gene: TRBV2
clone size: NA
J gene: TRBJ2-6
D gene: NA

CDR3 DNA: TGCGCCAGCAGCTTGGACCGGGATCAGCCCCAGCATTTT
CDR3 protein: CASSLDRDQPQHF
V gene: TRBV5-1
clone size: few
J gene: TRBJ1-5
D gene: NA

CDR3 DNA: TGTGCCAGCAGCTTAACGGACACAAACTATGGCTACACCTTC
CDR3 protein: CASSLTDTNYGYTF
V gene: TRBV7-2
clone size: NA
J gene: TRBJ1-2
D gene: NA

CDR3 DNA: TGTGCCAGCAGTTTAGACAGTACCTACGAGCAGTACTTC
CDR3 protein: CASSLDSTYEQYF
V gene: TRBV27
clone size: NA
J gene: TRBJ2-7
D gene: NA

CDR3 DNA: TGCGCCAGCAGCTCCGGGACAGCTCCCACCGGGGAGCTGTTTTTT
CDR3 protein: CASSSGTAPTGELFF
V gene: TRBV5-1
clone size: NA
J gene: TRBJ2-2
D gene: TRBD1

CDR3 DNA: TGTGCCACTGGGGGCGGTCCAGCGGGAGACGACGAGCAGTACTTC
CDR3 protein: CATGGGPAGDDEQYF
V gene: TRBV24-1
clone size: NA
J gene: TRBJ2-7
D gene: TRBD2

CDR3 DNA: TGTGCCAGCAGCCCGAGAAGGGACAGGGGCAACTATGGCTACACCTTC
CDR3 protein: CASSPRRDRGNYGYTF
V gene: TRBV7-9
clone size: NA
J gene: TRBJ1-2
D gene: TRBD1

CDR3 DNA: TGTGCCACCAGTGTCCTGAGCCCGAACACCGGGGAGCTGTTTTTT
CDR3 protein: CATSVLSPNTGELFF
V gene: TRBV24-1
clone size: few
J gene: TRBJ2-2
D gene: NA

CDR3 DNA: TGTGCCAGTACAAGCGGGGAATCAAGCACAGATACGCAGTATTTT
CDR3 protein: CASTSGESSTDTQYF
V gene: TRBV19
clone size: NA
J gene: TRBJ2-3
D gene: TRBD2

CDR3 DNA: TGTGCCAGCAGCACCCCTAGCGGGGGGTACCTCCGGGACGAGCAGTACTTC
CDR3 protein: CASSTPSGGYLRDEQYF
V gene: TRBV7-2
clone size: few
J gene: TRBJ2-7
D gene: TRBD2

CDR3 DNA: TGCGCCAGCAGGCGGGAGGGCCCCTCCTACAATGAGCAGTTCTTC
CDR3 protein: CASRREGPSYNEQFF
V gene: TRBV5-1
clone size: NA
J gene: TRBJ2-1
D gene: TRBD2

CDR3 DNA: TGTGCCAGCAGCTCGACCCATGCGGGGGAGCAGTTCTTC
CDR3 protein: CASSSTHAGEQFF
V gene: TRBV11-3
clone size: NA
J gene: TRBJ2-1
D gene: NA

CDR3 DNA: TGCAGTGCTAGTGGGGAGAGCTCCTACGAGCAGTACTTC
CDR3 protein: CSASGESSYEQYF
V gene: TRBV20-1
clone size: NA
J gene: TRBJ2-7
D gene: NA

CDR3 DNA: TGTGCCAGCAGCGTACTAGCTGGTAATTACAATGAGCAGTTCTTC
CDR3 protein: CASSVLAGNYNEQFF
V gene: TRBV9
clone size: few
J gene: TRBJ2-1
D gene: NA

CDR3 DNA: TGCGCCAGCAGCACCTTACAGGGGGCCATCGATATTACCGGGGAGCTGTTTTTT
CDR3 protein: CASSTLQGAIDITGELFF
V gene: TRBV5-1
clone size: NA
J gene: TRBJ2-2
D gene: TRBD1

CDR3 DNA: TGTGCCAGCAGTTTAACTCCGTCGGGCGAGCAGTACTTC
CDR3 protein: CASSLTPSGEQYF
V gene: TRBV12-3/TRBV12-4
clone size: NA
J gene: TRBJ2-7
D gene: NA

CDR3 DNA: TGTGCCAGCTCCGGACAGGGGTCAGATACGCAGTATTTT
CDR3 protein: CASSGQGSDTQYF
V gene: TRBV9
clone size: NA
J gene: TRBJ2-3
D gene: TRBD1

CDR3 DNA: TGTGCCAGTAGTATTACAGGGGCGCGGGGTGGCTACACCTTC
CDR3 protein: CASSITGARGGYTF
V gene: TRBV19
clone size: NA
J gene: TRBJ1-2
D gene: TRBD1

CDR3 DNA: TGTGCCAGCAGCAGGGCCTATGGCTACACCTTC
CDR3 protein: CASSRAYGYTF
V gene: TRBV28
clone size: NA
J gene: TRBJ1-2
D gene: NA

CDR3 DNA: TGCGCCAGCCGCTCGAGCCCCTCCTACAATGAGCAGTTCTTC
CDR3 protein: CASRSSPSYNEQFF
V gene: TRBV5-1
clone size: NA
J gene: TRBJ2-1
D gene: NA

CDR3 DNA: TGTGCCAGCAGTAAAACTGCGGATGGCTACACCTTC
CDR3 protein: CASSKTADGYTF
V gene: TRBV2
clone size: NA
J gene: TRBJ1-2
D gene: NA

CDR3 DNA: TGTGCCAGCAGCTCGATGGACAGGCGTTATAGCAATCAGCCCCAGCATTTT
CDR3 protein: CASSSMDRRYSNQPQHF
V gene: TRBV5-6
clone size: once
J gene: TRBJ1-5
D gene: TRBD1

CDR3 DNA: TGTGCCAGCGGAAGCGGGGGGATCGGAAATTCACCCCTCCACTTT
CDR3 protein: CASGSGGIGNSPLHF
V gene: TRBV3-1/TRBV3-2
clone size: NA
J gene: TRBJ1-6
D gene: NA

CDR3 DNA: TGTGCCAGCAGCGCCGGGATGGATTTTTGGGAAAAACTGTTTTTT
CDR3 protein: CASSAGMDFWEKLFF
V gene: TRBV7-9
clone size: NA
J gene: TRBJ1-4
D gene: NA

CDR3 DNA: TGTGCCAGCAGTTCCGGTTTTGAGACAGATACGCAGTATTTT
CDR3 protein: CASSSGFETDTQYF
V gene: TRBV2
clone size: NA
J gene: TRBJ2-3
D gene: NA

CDR3 DNA: TGTGCCACCAGTGAGCCAGGGGGAAGCAATGAGCAGTTCTTC
CDR3 protein: CATSEPGGSNEQFF
V gene: TRBV24-1
clone size: NA
J gene: TRBJ2-1
D gene: TRBD1

CDR3 DNA: TGCGCCAGCAGCCAAGTGGGACAGGGGTCGCGTGACACTGAAGCTTTCTTT
CDR3 protein: CASSQVGQGSRDTEAFF
V gene: TRBV4-1
clone size: once
J gene: TRBJ1-1
D gene: TRBD1